These T cell receptor beta chains were read from a single sample in a study of T-cell reconstitution after alpha-beta-depleted transplantation in children. TCRdb recomputed calls from the PCR reads with MiXCR, one row per CDR3 protein. The sample consists of about 110,000 distinct CDR3 sequences, around a tenth of them appearing once. The specimen comprised PBMCs, sampled before TCRalphabeta/CD19-depleted stem cell transplant. These receptors came from a boy between 2 and 10 years old with acute lymphoblastic leukemia, due to receive a stem cell transplant. CDR3s include the opening cysteine and the closing phenylalanine or tryptophan. The D gene is left open where the match is weak. Clone size is shown for a subset of rows, as once, few, many or a class of expanded clone.

V gene,D gene,J gene,clone size,CDR3 protein,CDR3 DNA
TRBV4-1,TRBD2,TRBJ2-1,.,CASSHAAERLAGFQNEQFF,TGCGCCAGCAGCCATGCTGCAGAACGGCTAGCGGGTTTCCAGAATGAGCAGTTCTTC
TRBV10-3,.,TRBJ2-3,many,CAISPGTSTDTQYF,TGTGCCATCAGTCCCGGGACTAGCACAGATACGCAGTATTTT
TRBV5-1,.,TRBJ2-2,many,CASRAGTGELFF,TGCGCCAGCAGGGCGGGAACCGGGGAGCTGTTTTTT
TRBV2,.,TRBJ1-1,.,CASSGLWEMNTEAFF,TGTGCCAGCAGTGGTTTGTGGGAGATGAACACTGAAGCTTTCTTT
TRBV30,.,TRBJ2-1,.,CAWSPLTLDNEQFF,TGTGCCTGGAGTCCCCTAACCCTCGACAATGAGCAGTTCTTC
TRBV20-1,TRBD2,TRBJ2-7,.,CSARGPLSGADYEQYF,TGCAGTGCTAGAGGCCCACTTAGCGGGGCTGACTACGAGCAGTACTTC
TRBV15,.,TRBJ2-7,.,CATSRIDSEQYF,TGTGCCACCAGCAGAATCGACTCGGAGCAGTACTTC
TRBV20-1,TRBD2,TRBJ2-7,.,CSGTSGSYEQYF,TGCAGTGGGACTAGCGGCTCCTACGAGCAGTACTTC
TRBV2,TRBD2,TRBJ2-5,few,CASSGSLAGGESQYF,TGTGCCAGCAGTGGGTCGCTAGCGGGAGGGGAGAGCCAGTACTTC
TRBV3-1,TRBD2,TRBJ2-3,.,CASSLGTSGSDTQYF,TGTGCCAGCAGCCTAGGGACTAGCGGGAGTGATACGCAGTATTTT
TRBV20-1,.,TRBJ2-5,once,CSASGGARETQYF,TGCAGTGCCAGTGGGGGGGCGCGAGAGACCCAGTACTTC
TRBV5-1,.,TRBJ2-4,.,CASSQGGTKNIQYF,TGCGCCAGCAGCCAGGGGGGGACCAAAAACATTCAGTACTTC
TRBV5-6,TRBD1,TRBJ1-5,many,CASSRRDRGLLDQPQHF,TGTGCCAGCAGCCGACGGGACAGGGGGCTCCTCGATCAGCCCCAGCATTTT
TRBV5-1,TRBD1,TRBJ2-3,.,CASSLAAGGVESTDTQYF,TGCGCCAGCAGCTTGGCCGCAGGGGGAGTAGAAAGCACAGATACGCAGTATTTT
TRBV7-8,TRBD2,TRBJ2-3,.,CASSLELGLHTDTQYF,TGTGCCAGCAGCTTAGAGCTGGGACTACACACAGATACGCAGTATTTT
TRBV7-6,.,TRBJ2-7,.,CASSSRQAPLYEQYF,TGTGCCAGCAGTTCAAGACAGGCCCCCCTTTACGAGCAGTACTTC
TRBV5-1,TRBD1,TRBJ2-7,.,CASSSGTGAYEQYF,TGCGCCAGCAGCTCCGGGACAGGGGCTTACGAGCAGTACTTC
TRBV3-1,.,TRBJ2-3,few,CASSQREVQYF,TGTGCCAGCAGCCAGAGGGAGGTGCAGTATTTT
TRBV6-5,TRBD1,TRBJ2-7,few,CASSYSPSTGLIYEQYF,TGTGCCAGCAGTTACTCCCCCTCGACAGGGTTAATCTACGAGCAGTACTTC
TRBV6-2/TRBV6-3,TRBD2,TRBJ2-6,few,CASSYSRVLAGSSGANVLTF,TGTGCCAGCAGTTACTCGAGGGTCCTAGCGGGCAGCTCTGGGGCCAACGTCCTGACTTTC
TRBV28,TRBD1,TRBJ2-1,.,CASRPTGTGAYNEQFF,TGTGCCAGCAGGCCTACCGGGACAGGGGCCTACAATGAGCAGTTCTTC
TRBV5-1,.,TRBJ2-6,medium-sized,CASSRTAAISNVLTF,TGCGCCAGCAGTAGGACTGCTGCTATTTCCAACGTCCTGACTTTC
TRBV7-2,TRBD2,TRBJ2-7,.,CASSLGPGLAGQYF,TGTGCCAGCAGCTTAGGCCCCGGACTAGCGGGACAGTACTTC
TRBV5-4,.,TRBJ2-1,few,CASSLYADYNEQFF,TGTGCCAGCAGCTTGTACGCAGATTACAATGAGCAGTTCTTC
TRBV20-1,TRBD2,TRBJ2-7,.,CSASPGLATKQYF,TGCAGTGCTAGCCCGGGACTAGCTACGAAGCAGTACTTC
TRBV20-1,.,TRBJ2-2,few,CSAHDYNTGELFF,TGCAGTGCCCACGATTATAACACCGGGGAGCTGTTTTTT
TRBV27,TRBD2,TRBJ2-7,.,CASTAGPYEQYF,TGTGCCAGCACAGCGGGGCCCTACGAGCAGTACTTC
TRBV11-3,TRBD1,TRBJ2-2,few,CASSLTGGSSGELFF,TGTGCCAGCAGCTTAACAGGGGGTAGCTCCGGGGAGCTGTTTTTT
TRBV20-1,.,TRBJ1-6,few,CSARGGRVDSPLHF,TGCAGTGCTAGAGGGGGCAGGGTCGATTCACCCCTCCACTTT
TRBV15,.,TRBJ1-6,few,CATSRDRGNSSPLHF,TGTGCCACCAGCAGAGACAGGGGAAATAGTTCACCCCTCCACTTT
TRBV5-1,TRBD2,TRBJ2-2,.,CASRLAGANTGELFF,TGCGCCAGCAGGCTGGCGGGGGCGAACACCGGGGAGCTGTTTTTT
TRBV7-8,.,TRBJ2-7,.,CASSLTGQTYEQYF,TGTGCCAGCAGCTTAACGGGACAAACCTACGAGCAGTACTTC
TRBV27,.,TRBJ2-1,many,CASSSSGAYNEQFF,TGTGCCAGCAGTTCCAGCGGAGCTTACAATGAGCAGTTCTTC
TRBV5-1,TRBD2,TRBJ2-1,.,CASGLVGGSSYNEQFF,TGCGCCAGTGGACTAGTGGGGGGGAGCTCCTACAATGAGCAGTTCTTC
TRBV20-1,.,TRBJ1-6,.,CSARAGTAGSPLHF,TGCAGTGCTAGAGCCGGGACCGCTGGTTCACCCCTCCACTTT
TRBV20-1,.,TRBJ2-1,few,CSASVSTYNEQFF,TGCAGTGCTAGTGTCTCTACCTACAATGAGCAGTTCTTC
TRBV3-1,TRBD1,TRBJ2-1,few,CASSRDRAGYNEQFF,TGTGCCAGCAGCCGAGACAGGGCTGGATACAATGAGCAGTTCTTC
TRBV5-6,.,TRBJ2-1,few,CASSLLGDLSSYNEQFF,TGTGCCAGCAGCTTGCTGGGGGACCTCAGCTCCTACAATGAGCAGTTCTTC
TRBV20-1,TRBD2,TRBJ2-5,few,CSAGTSAYQETQYF,TGCAGTGCTGGGACTAGCGCCTACCAAGAGACCCAGTACTTC
TRBV7-9,.,TRBJ2-7,many,CASSLAIGVTYEQYF,TGTGCCAGCAGCTTAGCTATCGGGGTGACCTACGAGCAGTACTTC
TRBV2,.,TRBJ2-2,few,CASSEGTGELFF,TGTGCCAGCAGTGAAGGAACCGGGGAGCTGTTTTTT